This T cell receptor (beta chain) was captured by sequencing in a study of siplizumab effects on memory and regulatory T cells. Trimming cost V 4 bases and J 3 bases; bases outside gene matches: 5. The CDR3 has 15 residues. Germline CDR1 and CDR2: SGHNT and YYREEE (reference sequence). TCRdb's table, derived via immunoSEQ multiplex PCR, lists solely in-frame clones and lacks some. This table holds 50,000 to 70,000 clones, 95% to 98% found once. Input material: naive CD8+ T cells sorted from blood. The receptor was isolated from a human donor in good health. The chain recombines TRBV5-4 with TRBJ2-3; 10 nucleotides agree with TRBD2. The CDR3 DNA sequence: TGTGCCAGCAGCGCTAGCGGGGGTCCTACAGATACGCAGTATTTT. Translated: CASSASGGPTDTQYF.